This T cell receptor (beta chain) was obtained from a study of PD-1 blockade in classical Hodgkin lymphoma. The germline V gene has CDR1 KGHSH and CDR2 LQKENI. The V gene end was trimmed by 5 bases and the J gene end by 7 bases; junction bases not matched to a gene: 10. The CDR3 consists of 16 residues. Clones were sequenced by immunoSEQ multiplex PCR, and TCRdb holds only the in-frame ones, with some missing. This table holds fewer than 90,000 clones, 89% found once. Every single patient, without exception, relapsed after autologous stem cell transplantation, and brentuximab vedotin exposure varied.

The receptor was derived from a human donor with classical Hodgkin lymphoma. Sample: peripheral blood mononuclear cells (PBMCs), taken at baseline. The chain is built from TRBV18 and TRBJ2-2, with 10 bases aligning to TRBD2. For the CDR3, the DNA is TGTGCCAGCTCATCGCCGGGACTAGCGTATGTCGGGGAGCTGTTTTTT. Its protein is CASSSPGLAYVGELFF.